This T cell receptor (beta chain) stems from a study of blood T cell repertoires in COVID-19. About the research overall: COVID-19 samples from acute and convalescent phases originated in the United States, Italy and Spain. From T cells, B-cell-depleted T cells, or PBMCs came the material, which was cDNA or gDNA.

All enrollees were about 18 to 100 years old and from 20 to 25 US areas. Germline CDR1 SGDLS, CDR2 YYNGEE. This CDR3 has 13 residues. V was shortened by 0 bases and J by 5 bases, with 9 bases between the two germline ends. The protocol was immunoSEQ multiplex PCR, while the TCRdb copy is restricted to in-frame clones and leaves out a portion. The sample has approximately 230,000 clones, over 75% seen once. The sequencing input was PBMCs or T cells enriched from blood (not recorded which). The chain is built from TRBV9 and TRBJ2-7; D is ambiguous. This TCR derives from a man between 35 and 55 years old who had recovered from COVID-19. The CDR3 DNA reads TGTGCCAGCAGCGTAGAACTATACCACGAGCAGTACTTC. This codes for CASSVELYHEQYF. The whole variable domain, remainder taken from reference TRBV9 and TRBJ2-7, is DSGVTQTPKHLITATGQRVTLRCSPRSGDLSVYWYQQSLDQGLQFLIQYYNGEERAKGNILERFSAQQFPDLHSELNLSSLELGDSALYFCASSVELYHEQYFGPGTRLTVT.